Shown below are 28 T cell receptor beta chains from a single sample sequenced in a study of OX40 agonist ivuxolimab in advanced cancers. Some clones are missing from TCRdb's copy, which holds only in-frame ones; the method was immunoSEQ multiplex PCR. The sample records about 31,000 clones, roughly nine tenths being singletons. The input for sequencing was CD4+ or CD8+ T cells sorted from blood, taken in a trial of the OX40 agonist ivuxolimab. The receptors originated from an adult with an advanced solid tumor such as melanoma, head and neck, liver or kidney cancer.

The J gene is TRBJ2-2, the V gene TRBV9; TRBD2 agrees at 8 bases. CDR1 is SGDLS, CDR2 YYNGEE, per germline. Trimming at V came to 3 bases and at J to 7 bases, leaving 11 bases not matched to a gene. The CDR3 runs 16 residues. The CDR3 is CASSGIEREHYGELFF. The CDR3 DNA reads TGTGCCAGCAGCGGGATAGAGCGGGAGCACTACGGGGAGCTGTTTTTT.

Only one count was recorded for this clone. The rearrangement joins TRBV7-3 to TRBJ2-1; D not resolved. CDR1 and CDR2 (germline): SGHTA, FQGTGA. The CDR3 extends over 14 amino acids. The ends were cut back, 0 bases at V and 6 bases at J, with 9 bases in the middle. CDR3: CASSLTVAGNEQFF. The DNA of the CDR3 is TGTGCCAGCAGCTTAACAGTAGCAGGCAATGAGCAGTTCTTC.

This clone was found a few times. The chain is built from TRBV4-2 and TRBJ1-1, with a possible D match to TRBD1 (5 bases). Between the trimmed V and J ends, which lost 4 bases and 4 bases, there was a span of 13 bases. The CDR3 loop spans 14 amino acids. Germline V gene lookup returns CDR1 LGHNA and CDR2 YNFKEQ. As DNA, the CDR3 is TGTGCCAGCAGCCCAGAACAGGAGTTCACTGAAGCTTTCTTT. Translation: CASSPEQEFTEAFF.

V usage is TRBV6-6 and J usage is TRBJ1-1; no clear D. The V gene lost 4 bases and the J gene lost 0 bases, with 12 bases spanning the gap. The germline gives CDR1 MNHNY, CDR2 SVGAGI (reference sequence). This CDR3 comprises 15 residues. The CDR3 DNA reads TGTGCCAGCAGTTCCTCCGTGATCATGAACACTGAAGCTTTCTTT. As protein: CASSSSVIMNTEAFF.

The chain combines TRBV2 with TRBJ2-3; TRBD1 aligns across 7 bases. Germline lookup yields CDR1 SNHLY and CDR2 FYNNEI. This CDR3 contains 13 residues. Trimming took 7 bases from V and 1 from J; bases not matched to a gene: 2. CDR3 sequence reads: CASIGTGTDTQYF. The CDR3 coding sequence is TGTGCCAGCATTGGGACAGGCACAGATACGCAGTATTTT. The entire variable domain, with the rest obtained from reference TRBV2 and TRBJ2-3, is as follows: EPEVTQTPSHQVTQMGQEVILRCVPISNHLYFYWYRQILGQKVEFLVSFYNNEISEKSEIFDDQFSVERPDGSNFTLKIRSTKLEDSAMYFCASIGTGTDTQYFGPGTRLTVL.

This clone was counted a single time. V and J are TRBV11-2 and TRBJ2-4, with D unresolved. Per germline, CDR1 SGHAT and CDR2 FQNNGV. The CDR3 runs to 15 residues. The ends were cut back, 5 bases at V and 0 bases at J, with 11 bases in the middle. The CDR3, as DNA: TGTGCCAGCAGCCTCCCCGGCCTAGCCAAAAACATTCAGTACTTC. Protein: CASSLPGLAKNIQYF.

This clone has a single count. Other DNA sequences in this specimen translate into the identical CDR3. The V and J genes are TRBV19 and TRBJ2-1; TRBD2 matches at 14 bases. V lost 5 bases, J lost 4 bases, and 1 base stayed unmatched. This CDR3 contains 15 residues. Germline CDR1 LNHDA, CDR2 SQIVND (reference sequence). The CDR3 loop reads CASSGTSGSYNEQFF. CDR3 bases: TGTGCCAGTAGTGGGACTAGCGGGAGTTACAATGAGCAGTTCTTC.

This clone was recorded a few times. The DNA for the CDR3 is TGTGCCAGCAGCTTGGAAGTCAGCACAGATACGCAGTATTTT. Its translation is CASSLEVSTDTQYF. V is TRBV5-4 and J is TRBJ2-3; no firm D call. Trimming took 0 bases from V and 0 from J, leaving 5 bases between them. Germline V lookup: CDR1 SGHNT, CDR2 YYREEE (reference sequence). This CDR3 spans 14 amino acids.

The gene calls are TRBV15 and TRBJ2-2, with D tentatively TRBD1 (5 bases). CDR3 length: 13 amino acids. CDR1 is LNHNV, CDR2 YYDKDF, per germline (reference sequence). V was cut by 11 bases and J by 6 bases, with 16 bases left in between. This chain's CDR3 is CASRGSRAGELFF. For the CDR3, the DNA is TGTGCCTCAAGGGGATCAAGGGCCGGGGAGCTGTTTTTT.

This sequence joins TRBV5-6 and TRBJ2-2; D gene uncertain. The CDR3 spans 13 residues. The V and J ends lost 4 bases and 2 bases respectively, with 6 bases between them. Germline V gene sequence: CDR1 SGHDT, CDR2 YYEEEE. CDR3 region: CASSPGNTGELFF. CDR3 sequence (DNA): TGTGCCAGCAGCCCAGGAAACACCGGGGAGCTGTTTTTT.

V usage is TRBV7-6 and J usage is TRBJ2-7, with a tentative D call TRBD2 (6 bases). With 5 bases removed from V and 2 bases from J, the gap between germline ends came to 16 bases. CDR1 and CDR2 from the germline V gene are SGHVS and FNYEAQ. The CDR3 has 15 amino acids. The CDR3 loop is CASSPEASEAYEQYF. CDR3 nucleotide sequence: TGTGCCAGCAGCCCAGAGGCTAGCGAGGCCTACGAGCAGTACTTC.

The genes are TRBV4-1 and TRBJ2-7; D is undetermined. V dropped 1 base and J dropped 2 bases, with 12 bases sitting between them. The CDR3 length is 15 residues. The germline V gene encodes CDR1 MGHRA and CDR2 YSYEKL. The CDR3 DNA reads TGCGCCAGCAGCCAAGGAGGAGACCCGGCCTACGAGCAGTACTTC. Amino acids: CASSQGGDPAYEQYF.

CDR3 amino acids: CSVEDLSGQPYEQYF. The DNA for the CDR3 is TGCAGCGTTGAAGATCTCTCAGGACAGCCCTACGAGCAGTACTTC. V and J are TRBV29-1 and TRBJ2-7, with D possibly being TRBD1 (6 bases). The CDR3 extends over 15 amino acids. Trimming removed 0 bases at V and 2 bases at J, with 14 bases between. Looked up from germline, CDR1 is SQVTM and CDR2 is ANQGSEA.

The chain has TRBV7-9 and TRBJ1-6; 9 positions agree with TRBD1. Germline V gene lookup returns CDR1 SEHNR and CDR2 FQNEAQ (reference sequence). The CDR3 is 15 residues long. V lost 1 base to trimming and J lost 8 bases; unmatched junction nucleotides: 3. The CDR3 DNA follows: TGTGCCAGCAGCTTAGTTGGGACAGGGTATTCACCCCTCCACTTT. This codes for CASSLVGTGYSPLHF.

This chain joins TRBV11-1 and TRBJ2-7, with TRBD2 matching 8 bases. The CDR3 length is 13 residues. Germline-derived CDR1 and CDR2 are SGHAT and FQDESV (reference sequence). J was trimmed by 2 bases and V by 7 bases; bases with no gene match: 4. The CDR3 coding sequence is TGTGCCAGCACTAGCGGGTCGACCTACGAGCAGTACTTC. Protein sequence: CASTSGSTYEQYF.

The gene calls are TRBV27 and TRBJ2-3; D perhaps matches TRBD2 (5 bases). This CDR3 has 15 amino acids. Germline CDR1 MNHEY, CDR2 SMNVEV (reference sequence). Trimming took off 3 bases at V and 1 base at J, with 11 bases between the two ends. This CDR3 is CASSFVGIRTDTQYF. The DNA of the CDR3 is TGTGCCAGCAGTTTCGTCGGGATCCGCACAGATACGCAGTATTTT.

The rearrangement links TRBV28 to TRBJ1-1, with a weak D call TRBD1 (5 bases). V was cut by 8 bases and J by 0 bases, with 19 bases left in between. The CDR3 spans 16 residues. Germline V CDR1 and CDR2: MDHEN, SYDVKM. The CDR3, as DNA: TGTGCCAGCGTTAAAGTGGGGTTAGGGGTGAACACTGAAGCTTTCTTT. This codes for CASVKVGLGVNTEAFF.

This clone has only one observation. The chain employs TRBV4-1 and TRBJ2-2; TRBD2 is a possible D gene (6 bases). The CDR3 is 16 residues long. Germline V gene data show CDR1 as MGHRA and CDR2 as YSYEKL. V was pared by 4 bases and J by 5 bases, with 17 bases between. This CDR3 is CASSRVGGTPTGELFF. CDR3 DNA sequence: TGCGCCAGCAGCCGGGTGGGGGGAACGCCGACCGGGGAGCTGTTTTTT.

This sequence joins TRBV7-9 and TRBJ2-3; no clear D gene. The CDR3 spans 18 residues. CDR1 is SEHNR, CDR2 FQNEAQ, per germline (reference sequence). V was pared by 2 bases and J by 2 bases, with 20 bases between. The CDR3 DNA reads TGTGCCAGCAGCTTATCCTGGGCCCTTACTCTCAACACAGATACGCAGTATTTT. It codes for CASSLSWALTLNTDTQYF.

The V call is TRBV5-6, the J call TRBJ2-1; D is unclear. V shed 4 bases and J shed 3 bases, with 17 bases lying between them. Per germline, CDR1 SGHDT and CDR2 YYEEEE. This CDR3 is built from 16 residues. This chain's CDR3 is CASSDRRLGDYNEQFF. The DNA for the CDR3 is TGTGCCAGCAGCGACCGAAGGTTGGGCGACTACAATGAGCAGTTCTTC.

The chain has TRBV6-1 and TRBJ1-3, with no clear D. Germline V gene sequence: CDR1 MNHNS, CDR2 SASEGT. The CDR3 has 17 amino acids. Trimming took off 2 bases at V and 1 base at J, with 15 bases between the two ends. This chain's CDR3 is CASSEWKRLLSGNTIYF. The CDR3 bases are TGTGCCAGCAGTGAATGGAAACGACTGCTATCTGGAAACACCATATATTTT.

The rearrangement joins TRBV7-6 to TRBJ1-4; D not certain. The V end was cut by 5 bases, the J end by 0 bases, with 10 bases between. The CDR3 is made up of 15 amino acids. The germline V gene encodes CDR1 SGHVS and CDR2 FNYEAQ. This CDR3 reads CASSPRHSTNEKLFF. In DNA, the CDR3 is TGTGCCAGCAGCCCGAGACACTCAACTAATGAAAAACTGTTTTTT.

The CDR3 sequence: CASSTFGSSYEQYF. In DNA form, the CDR3 reads TGTGCCAGTAGTACGTTTGGCAGCTCTTACGAGCAGTACTTC. V usage is TRBV19 and J usage is TRBJ2-7; D ambiguous. This CDR3 is 14 amino acids long. Germline V gives CDR1 LNHDA, CDR2 SQIVND (reference sequence). V was clipped by 4 bases and J by 4 bases, with 14 bases between them.

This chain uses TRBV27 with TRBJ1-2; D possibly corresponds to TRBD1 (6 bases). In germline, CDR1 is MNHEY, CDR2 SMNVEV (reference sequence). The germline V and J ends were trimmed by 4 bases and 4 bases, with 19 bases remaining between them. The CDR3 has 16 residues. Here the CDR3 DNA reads TGTGCCAGCAGTTCCCCCCAGCGGGGGCGGATCTATGGCTACACCTTC. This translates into CASSSPQRGRIYGYTF.

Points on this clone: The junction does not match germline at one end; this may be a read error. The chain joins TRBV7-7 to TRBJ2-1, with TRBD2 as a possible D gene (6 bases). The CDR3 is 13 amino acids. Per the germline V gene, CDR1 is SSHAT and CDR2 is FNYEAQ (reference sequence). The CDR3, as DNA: TGTGCTAGCAGCCACGGGGGTCACAATGAGCAGTTCTTC. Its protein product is CASSHGGHNEQFF.

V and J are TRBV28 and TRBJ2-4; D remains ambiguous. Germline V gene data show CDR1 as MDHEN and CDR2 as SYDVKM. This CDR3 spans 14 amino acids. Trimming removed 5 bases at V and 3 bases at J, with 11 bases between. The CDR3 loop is CASSRHGRKNIQYF. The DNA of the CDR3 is TGTGCCAGCAGTCGACATGGCCGCAAAAACATTCAGTACTTC.

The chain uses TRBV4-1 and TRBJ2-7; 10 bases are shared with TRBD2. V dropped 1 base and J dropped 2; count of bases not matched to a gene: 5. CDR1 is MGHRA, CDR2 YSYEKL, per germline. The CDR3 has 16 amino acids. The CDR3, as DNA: TGCGCCAGCAGCCAAGTTTTAGCGGGAGGAGCCTACGAGCAGTACTTC. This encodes CASSQVLAGGAYEQYF.

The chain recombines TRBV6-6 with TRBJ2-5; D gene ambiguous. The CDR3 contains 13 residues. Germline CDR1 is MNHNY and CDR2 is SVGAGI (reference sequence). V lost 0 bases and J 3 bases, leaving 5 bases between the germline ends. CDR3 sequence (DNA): TGTGCCAGCAGTTACTCGGTCGAAGAGACCCAGTACTTC. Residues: CASSYSVEETQYF.